The T cell receptor (beta chain) described here comes from a study of CD8 T cells in Susac syndrome. The V end lost 1 base, the J end lost 7 bases, and 14 bases lay between the germline ends. This CDR3 has 16 amino acids. Germline V gives CDR1 SEHNR, CDR2 FQNEAQ (reference sequence). Sequencing of TCR beta was performed on blood CD8+ T cells and on blood CD4+ T cells. Healthy donors constituted the controls, which were matched for age and sex. The authors negatively isolated CD8+ and CD4+ T cells and FACS-enriched TEMRA cells. RNA in amounts of roughly 0.5 to 1 ug was reverse transcribed with random hexamers. A multiplex approach, immunoSEQ multiplex PCR, amplified TCR beta CDR3 across 54 Vbeta and 13 Jbeta. TCRdb recomputed calls from the immunoSEQ multiplex PCR reads with MiXCR, one row per CDR3 protein. Counted here are about 160,000 distinct CDR3 sequences, roughly 93% occurring once; the ten biggest clones make up 0.12% to 0.15%.

The chain links TRBV7-9 to TRBJ1-6; D is undetermined. The source is a human donor in good health. The sequenced material came from CD4+ T cells from PBMCs. CDR3 loop: CASSLGLAAENSPLHF. CDR3 bases: TGTGCCAGCAGCTTAGGGCTCGCAGCGGAGAATTCACCCCTCCACTTT.